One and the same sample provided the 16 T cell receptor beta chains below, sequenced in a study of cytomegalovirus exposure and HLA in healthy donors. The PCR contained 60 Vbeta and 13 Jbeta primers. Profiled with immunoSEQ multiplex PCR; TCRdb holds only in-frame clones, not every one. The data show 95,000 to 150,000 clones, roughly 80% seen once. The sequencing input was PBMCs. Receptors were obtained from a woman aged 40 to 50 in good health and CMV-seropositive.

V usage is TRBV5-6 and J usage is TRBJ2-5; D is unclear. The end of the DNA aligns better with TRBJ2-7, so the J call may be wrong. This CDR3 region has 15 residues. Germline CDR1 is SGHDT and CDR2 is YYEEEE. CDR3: CASSLEAAFSYEQYF. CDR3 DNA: TGTGCCAGCAGCTTGGAGGCGGCATTTTCCTACGAGCAGTACTTC.

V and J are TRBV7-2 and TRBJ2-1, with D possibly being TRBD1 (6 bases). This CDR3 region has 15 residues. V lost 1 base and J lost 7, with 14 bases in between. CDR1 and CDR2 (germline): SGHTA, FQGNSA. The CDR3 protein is CASSLVGGGGNEQFF. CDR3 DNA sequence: TGTGCCAGCAGCTTAGTAGGGGGTGGCGGGAATGAGCAGTTCTTC.

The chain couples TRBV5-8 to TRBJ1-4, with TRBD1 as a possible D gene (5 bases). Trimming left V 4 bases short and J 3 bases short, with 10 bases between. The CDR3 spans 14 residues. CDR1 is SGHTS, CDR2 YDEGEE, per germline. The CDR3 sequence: CASSPGRANEKLFF. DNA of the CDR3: TGTGCCAGCAGCCCGGGCAGGGCTAATGAAAAACTGTTTTTT. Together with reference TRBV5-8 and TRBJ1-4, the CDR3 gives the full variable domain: EAGVTQSPTHLIKTRGQQATLRCSPISGHTSVYWYQQALGLGLQFLLWYDEGEERNRGNFPPRFSGRQFPNYSSELNVNALELEDSALYLCASSPGRANEKLFFGSGTQLSVL.

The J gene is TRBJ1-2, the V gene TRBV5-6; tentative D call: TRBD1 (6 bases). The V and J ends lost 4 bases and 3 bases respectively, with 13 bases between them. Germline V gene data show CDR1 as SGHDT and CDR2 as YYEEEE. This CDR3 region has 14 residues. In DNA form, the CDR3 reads TGTGCCAGCAGCGGGGTGACAGGTGACTATGGCTACACCTTC. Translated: CASSGVTGDYGYTF.

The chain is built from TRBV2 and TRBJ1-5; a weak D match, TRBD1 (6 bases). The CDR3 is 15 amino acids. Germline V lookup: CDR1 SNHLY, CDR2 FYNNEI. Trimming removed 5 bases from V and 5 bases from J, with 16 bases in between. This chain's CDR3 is CASSWGGQGYQPQHF. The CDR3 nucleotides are TGTGCCAGCAGTTGGGGGGGGCAGGGGTATCAGCCCCAGCATTTT.

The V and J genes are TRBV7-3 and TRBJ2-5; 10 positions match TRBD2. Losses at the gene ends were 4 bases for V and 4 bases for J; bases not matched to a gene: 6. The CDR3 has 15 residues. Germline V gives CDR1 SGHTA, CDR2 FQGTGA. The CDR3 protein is CASSWSGGAGETQYF. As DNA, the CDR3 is TGTGCCAGCAGCTGGAGCGGGGGGGCTGGAGAGACCCAGTACTTC.

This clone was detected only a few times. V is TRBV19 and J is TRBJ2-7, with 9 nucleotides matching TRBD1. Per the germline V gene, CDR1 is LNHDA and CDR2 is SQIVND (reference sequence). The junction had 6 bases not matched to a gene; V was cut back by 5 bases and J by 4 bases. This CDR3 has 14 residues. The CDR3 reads CASSLQGALYEQYF. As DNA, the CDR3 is TGTGCCAGTAGTCTACAGGGGGCACTTTACGAGCAGTACTTC.

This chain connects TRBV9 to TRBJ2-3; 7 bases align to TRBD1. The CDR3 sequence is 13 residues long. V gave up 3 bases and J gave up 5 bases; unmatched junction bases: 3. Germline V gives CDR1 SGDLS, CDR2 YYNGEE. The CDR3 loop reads CASSAGQEDTQYF. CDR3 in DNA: TGTGCCAGCAGCGCCGGACAGGAAGATACGCAGTATTTT.

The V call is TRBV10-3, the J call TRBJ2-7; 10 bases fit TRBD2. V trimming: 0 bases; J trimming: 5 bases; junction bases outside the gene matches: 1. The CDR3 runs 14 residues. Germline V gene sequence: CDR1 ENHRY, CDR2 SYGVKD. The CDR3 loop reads CAISESSGRNEQYF. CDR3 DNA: TGTGCCATCAGTGAGTCTAGCGGGAGGAACGAGCAGTACTTC.

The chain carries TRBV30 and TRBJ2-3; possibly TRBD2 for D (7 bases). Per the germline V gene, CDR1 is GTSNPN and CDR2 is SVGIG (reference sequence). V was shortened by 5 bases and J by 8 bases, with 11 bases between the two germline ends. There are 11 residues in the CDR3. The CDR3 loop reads CAWAGEGTQYF. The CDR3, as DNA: TGTGCCTGGGCAGGGGAGGGTACGCAGTATTTT.

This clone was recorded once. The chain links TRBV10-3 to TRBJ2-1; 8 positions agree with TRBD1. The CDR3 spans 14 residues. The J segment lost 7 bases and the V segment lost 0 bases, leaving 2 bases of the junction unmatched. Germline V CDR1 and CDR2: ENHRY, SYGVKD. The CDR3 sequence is CAISESDRGNEQFF. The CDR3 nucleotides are TGTGCCATCAGTGAGTCCGACAGGGGTAATGAGCAGTTCTTC.

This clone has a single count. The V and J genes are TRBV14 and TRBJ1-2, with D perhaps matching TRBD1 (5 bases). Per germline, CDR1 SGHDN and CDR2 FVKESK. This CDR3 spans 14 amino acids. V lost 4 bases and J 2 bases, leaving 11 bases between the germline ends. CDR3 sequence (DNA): TGTGCCAGCAGCCCAGGGATGACCAACTATGGCTACACCTTC. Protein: CASSPGMTNYGYTF.

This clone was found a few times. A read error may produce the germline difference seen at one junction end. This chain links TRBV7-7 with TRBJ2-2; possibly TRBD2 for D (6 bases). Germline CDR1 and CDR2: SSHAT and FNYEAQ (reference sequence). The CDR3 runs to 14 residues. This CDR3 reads CASSPTSSAGELFF. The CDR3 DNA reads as TGTGCTAGCAGCCCCACTAGCTCCGCCGGGGAGCTGTTTTTT.

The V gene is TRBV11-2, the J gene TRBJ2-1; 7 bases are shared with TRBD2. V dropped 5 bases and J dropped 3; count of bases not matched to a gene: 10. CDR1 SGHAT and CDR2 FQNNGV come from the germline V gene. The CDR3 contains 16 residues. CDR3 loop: CASSQHGWGGYNEQFF. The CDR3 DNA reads TGTGCCAGCAGCCAACACGGGTGGGGGGGCTACAATGAGCAGTTCTTC.

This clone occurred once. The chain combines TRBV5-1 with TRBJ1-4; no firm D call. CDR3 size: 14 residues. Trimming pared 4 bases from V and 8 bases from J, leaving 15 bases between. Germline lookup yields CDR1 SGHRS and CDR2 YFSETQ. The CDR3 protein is CASSARGEREKLFF. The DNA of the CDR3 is TGCGCCAGCAGCGCCCGGGGAGAGAGGGAAAAACTGTTTTTT.

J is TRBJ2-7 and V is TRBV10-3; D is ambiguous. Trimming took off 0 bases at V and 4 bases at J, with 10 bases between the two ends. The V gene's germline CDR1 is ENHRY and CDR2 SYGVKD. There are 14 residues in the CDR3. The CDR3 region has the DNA TGTGCCATCAGTGAGTCGTCTAGGAATTACGAGCAGTACTTC. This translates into CAISESSRNYEQYF.